This entry is about one T cell receptor beta chain. Antigen specificity is unknown. This record belongs to a study of T cell responses to AZD1222 COVID-19 vaccine. V lost 6 bases and J 5 bases, leaving 19 bases between the germline ends. The CDR3 contains 15 residues. CDR1 and CDR2 from the germline V gene are MNHEY and SVGAGI. Profiling relied on immunoSEQ multiplex PCR, and the TCRdb table lists in-frame clones only, not all of them. The sample carries more than 110,000 clones, roughly 90% recorded once. Study results and caveats: When two AZD1222 doses had been given, Spike-specific TCR breadth and depth rose. Nearly half of unique spike-specific TCRs reportedly avoided B.1.351 and B.1.1.7 mutated regions. No repertoire was sampled before or during the peak T cell response, only after it.

The clonotype comes from an adult in good health. The source material was peripheral blood, sampled on day 0 of AZD1222 vaccination. The chain carries TRBV6-5 and TRBJ1-1, with D possibly TRBD1 on 6 matching bases. The CDR3 coding sequence is TGTGCCAGCAGCCCAGGGGCAGGGCGAGTAACTGAAGCTTTCTTT. It codes for CASSPGAGRVTEAFF.